Shown below are 20 T cell receptor beta chains from a single sample sequenced in a study of technical replicates of blood from several donors. Sequenced by immunoSEQ multiplex PCR; TCRdb stores in-frame clones only, minus some. Of 65,000 to 95,000 clones in the sample, approximately 96% were seen once. Sequencing input: T cells isolated from PBMCs. All receptors come from a human donor in good health.

V and J are TRBV6-5 and TRBJ1-1; 7 bases align to TRBD1. The junction had 6 bases not matched to a gene; V was cut back by 6 bases and J by 5 bases. Germline CDR1 MNHEY, CDR2 SVGAGI. There are 13 residues in the CDR3. CDR3 coding DNA: TGTGCCAGCAGGCCAGGGGGGAGAACTGAAGCTTTCTTT. Residues: CASRPGGRTEAFF.

This clone is a singleton in its sample. J is TRBJ2-4 and V is TRBV5-4; 11 nucleotides align to TRBD1. The CDR3 sequence is 14 residues long. The germline gives CDR1 SGHNT, CDR2 YYREEE (reference sequence). The trim removed 4 bases at V and 9 bases at J, leaving 6 bases unmatched. The CDR3 bases are TGTGCCAGCAGCGAGGGACAGGGGGACCTCATTCAGTACTTC. Its protein product is CASSEGQGDLIQYF.

The chain has TRBV2 and TRBJ2-7; 8 positions agree with TRBD1. CDR3 length: 15 residues. Germline trimming cut 5 bases from V and 6 bases from J; bases unmatched to any gene: 12. Germline V gene data show CDR1 as SNHLY and CDR2 as FYNNEI. CDR3 loop: CASSTRTGMDGEQYF. The CDR3 nucleotides read TGTGCCAGCAGTACCCGGACAGGGATGGATGGCGAGCAGTACTTC.

The genes are TRBV25-1 and TRBJ2-2, with 8 bases identical to TRBD2. CDR1 is MGHDK and CDR2 is SYGVNS in the germline V gene. V was pared by 4 bases and J by 5 bases, with 6 bases of the junction left unmatched. The CDR3 runs to 15 residues. The CDR3, as DNA: TGTGCCAGCAGTGGAGCGGGAGCGGGAACCGGGGAGCTGTTTTTT. Encoded protein: CASSGAGAGTGELFF.

The chain employs TRBV18 and TRBJ2-5, with TRBD1 identical over 7 bases. Germline V gene sequence: CDR1 KGHSH, CDR2 LQKENI. The V segment lost 5 bases and the J segment 4 bases; nucleotides outside the gene matches: 7. This CDR3 has 14 residues. The CDR3 DNA reads TGTGCCAGCTCAGGGACAGAGGTACGAGAGACCCAGTACTTC. Translation: CASSGTEVRETQYF.

The DNA for the CDR3 is TGTGCCAGCAGCGTAGTTCCTAGCGGGTTTTTGCCTAGCACAGATACGCAGTATTTT. It yields the protein CASSVVPSGFLPSTDTQYF. The V and J genes are TRBV9 and TRBJ2-3; TRBD2 matches at 8 bases. Germline-derived CDR1 and CDR2 are SGDLS and YYNGEE. V shed 0 bases and J 0 bases; nucleotides not matched to a gene: 12. This CDR3 region has 19 residues. The full variable domain, rest sourced from reference TRBV9 and TRBJ2-3, is DSGVTQTPKHLITATGQRVTLRCSPRSGDLSVYWYQQSLDQGLQFLIQYYNGEERAKGNILERFSAQQFPDLHSELNLSSLELGDSALYFCASSVVPSGFLPSTDTQYFGPGTRLTVL.

The chain carries TRBV5-1 and TRBJ1-4; 8 bases map to TRBD1. Trimming at V came to 0 bases and at J to 6 bases, leaving 7 bases not matched to a gene. The CDR3 spans 16 residues. Looked up from germline, CDR1 is SGHRS and CDR2 is YFSETQ. CDR3 DNA sequence: TGCGCCAGCAGCTTGGTCTCAGGGGGCAGAGATGAAAAACTGTTTTTT. Its protein product is CASSLVSGGRDEKLFF.

The chain uses TRBV6-1 and TRBJ2-1, with TRBD2 as a possible D gene (5 bases). The CDR3 contains 12 residues. V was clipped by 2 bases and J by 7 bases, with 6 bases between them. The germline V gene encodes CDR1 MNHNS and CDR2 SASEGT. The CDR3 is CASSESGNEQFF. The CDR3 nucleotides read TGTGCCAGCAGTGAATCGGGGAATGAGCAGTTCTTC.

The chain combines TRBV7-9 with TRBJ2-1, with 9 bases identical to TRBD1. The ends lost 5 bases at V and 8 bases at J; junction bases unmatched: 7. CDR3 length: 14 amino acids. CDR1 SEHNR and CDR2 FQNEAQ come from the germline V gene (reference sequence). The CDR3: CASSLRQGGDEQFF. The DNA for the CDR3 is TGTGCCAGCAGCCTTCGACAGGGGGGCGATGAGCAGTTCTTC.

The V gene is TRBV6-1, the J gene TRBJ2-1; TRBD2 matches 8 bases. CDR3 length equals 16 residues. Trimming removed 6 bases from V and 0 bases from J; junction bases left unmatched: 7. Germline V gene lookup returns CDR1 MNHNS and CDR2 SASEGT. CDR3 coding DNA: TGTGCCAGCAGCGAACTAGCGGAGAGCTCCTACAATGAGCAGTTCTTC. Amino acid sequence: CASSELAESSYNEQFF.

The rearrangement joins TRBV7-8 to TRBJ1-1; TRBD1 agrees at 7 bases. This CDR3 is 14 amino acids long. Germline V gene sequence: CDR1 SGHVS, CDR2 FQNEAQ. V was pared by 4 bases and J by 5 bases, with 7 bases of the junction left unmatched. CDR3 in DNA: TGTGCCAGCAGCTGGAGACAGGGTGCAACTGAAGCTTTCTTT. Its protein product is CASSWRQGATEAFF.

The chain couples TRBV9 to TRBJ2-3; 7 bases line up with TRBD1. The CDR3 spans 15 residues. Germline CDR1 SGDLS, CDR2 YYNGEE. Germline trimming cut 3 bases from V and 2 bases from J; bases unmatched to any gene: 6. The CDR3: CASSGRTGLTDTQYF. The DNA of the CDR3 is TGTGCCAGCAGCGGACGGACAGGACTCACAGATACGCAGTATTTT.

This clone appeared once. The chain is built from TRBV5-1 and TRBJ2-1; TRBD2 matches 9 bases. The CDR3 spans 16 residues. Germline V lookup: CDR1 SGHRS, CDR2 YFSETQ. The junction had 8 bases not matched to a gene; V was cut back by 3 bases and J by 4 bases. CDR3 in DNA: TGCGCCAGCAGCTCGGGACTAGCCCTCCCATACAATGAGCAGTTCTTC. Protein: CASSSGLALPYNEQFF.

The gene calls are TRBV6-5 and TRBJ2-6; the D is unclear. Trimming took 6 bases from V and 2 from J, leaving 8 bases between them. CDR3 length: 14 residues. In germline, CDR1 is MNHEY, CDR2 SVGAGI. CDR3 in amino acids: CASSPMAGANVLTF. CDR3 coding DNA: TGTGCCAGCAGCCCTATGGCTGGGGCCAACGTCCTGACTTTC.

V gene TRBV5-4 combines with J gene TRBJ1-1; TRBD1 matches at 8 bases. Germline values: CDR1 SGHNT, CDR2 YYREEE (reference sequence). V dropped 3 bases and J dropped 1; count of bases not matched to a gene: 2. The CDR3 runs 14 residues. The DNA of the CDR3 is TGTGCCAGCAGCTGGGACAGGTCGAACACTGAAGCTTTCTTT. As protein: CASSWDRSNTEAFF. Combining the CDR3 with reference TRBV5-4 and TRBJ1-1 gives the whole variable domain ETGVTQSPTHLIKTRGQQVTLRCSSQSGHNTVSWYQQALGQGPQFIFQYYREEENGRGNFPPRFSGLQFPNYSSELNVNALELDDSALYLCASSWDRSNTEAFFGQGTRLTVV.

The V gene is TRBV7-9, the J gene TRBJ2-7; TRBD1 matches 7 bases. Per the germline V gene, CDR1 is SEHNR and CDR2 is FQNEAQ (reference sequence). This CDR3 is built from 12 residues. The ends lost 1 base at V and 7 bases at J; junction bases unmatched: 1. The CDR3 region has the DNA TGTGCCAGCAGCTTAGGCAGGGGGGAGCAGTACTTC. Translating it yields CASSLGRGEQYF.

This clone was seen once. The rearrangement joins TRBV12-5 to TRBJ1-5; D unresolved. Trimming took off 6 bases at V and 4 bases at J, with 10 bases between the two ends. The CDR3 is made up of 13 amino acids. Germline V gene lookup returns CDR1 LGHNT and CDR2 FRNRAP. DNA for the CDR3: TGTGCTAGTGGAGCGGGCGGGAATCAGCCCCAGCATTTT. It is translated as CASGAGGNQPQHF.

This chain uses TRBV11-2 with TRBJ1-5; D perhaps matches TRBD1 (5 bases). CDR3 length: 16 amino acids. Trimming removed 5 bases at V and 4 bases at J, with 18 bases between. Germline-derived CDR1 and CDR2 are SGHAT and FQNNGV. The CDR3 region has the DNA TGTGCCAGCAGCCTTCTCCGGGGGGGGAGGAATCAGCCCCAGCATTTT. Protein: CASSLLRGGRNQPQHF.

V is TRBV4-2 and J is TRBJ1-1; D remains unclear. This CDR3 spans 11 amino acids. The ends were cut back, 0 bases at V and 11 bases at J, with 7 bases in the middle. CDR1 LGHNA and CDR2 YNFKEQ come from the germline V gene. CDR3 loop: CASSQDVEAFF. CDR3 bases: TGTGCCAGCAGCCAAGATGTAGAGGCTTTCTTT.

The genes are TRBV30 and TRBJ2-7, with 7 bases that match TRBD1. The CDR3 loop spans 14 amino acids. Germline lookup yields CDR1 GTSNPN and CDR2 SVGIG (reference sequence). V dropped 5 bases and J dropped 3; count of bases not matched to a gene: 10. Here the CDR3 reads CAWYTRGPGYEQYF. The CDR3 nucleotides are TGTGCCTGGTACACAAGGGGGCCCGGCTACGAGCAGTACTTC.